This T cell receptor beta chain came from a study of long-term antiretroviral therapy in people with HIV. Version v3.0 of the immunoSEQ assay ran at survey level. The data were produced by immunoSEQ multiplex PCR, yet TCRdb's version contains in-frame clones alone and is incomplete. The repertoire holds about 25,000 clones, with approximately 78% as singletons. V was cut by 0 bases and J by 7 bases, with 21 bases left in between. The CDR3 is made up of 17 amino acids. Germline CDR1 and CDR2: MRHNA and SNTAGT. This TCR was sampled from a man aged 45-65 years with HIV. V and J are TRBV6-4 and TRBJ1-2, with a weak D call TRBD1 (5 bases). Source: unsorted PBMCs, taken 2.9 years after starting antiretroviral therapy. The CDR3 DNA sequence: TGTGCCAGCAGTGACTCGGGCCAGGGTGGTCATCGTGGTGGCTACACCTTC. As protein: CASSDSGQGGHRGGYTF.